This T cell receptor beta chain came from a study of T cells after yellow fever vaccination. This clonotype was detected only a few times. The ends were cut back, 2 bases at V and 0 bases at J, with 17 bases in the middle. The length of the CDR3 is 17 residues. The germline V gene encodes CDR1 SGHVS and CDR2 FNYEAQ. UMIs and a universal primer site were added when TCR cDNA was made by 5'RACE template switching. Each CDR3 protein gets one entry after TCRdb re-called the 5' RACE reads with MiXCR. The sample holds 450,000 to 650,000 distinct CDR3 sequences; 21% are singletons and the top ten take around 17%.

The material sequenced was PBMCs, taken more than 20 days after the first yellow fever vaccination. The gene calls are TRBV7-6 and TRBJ2-7; D is perhaps TRBD2 (6 bases). The TCR was taken from a man aged 18 to 29 who received the YFV17D yellow fever vaccine. CDR3 sequence (DNA): TGTGCCAGCAGCTTATCGGGGGAAGCAGGGAGCTCCTACGAGCAGTACTTC. The encoded protein is CASSLSGEAGSSYEQYF.